The 20 T cell receptor beta chains presented below share a single source sample, sequenced in a study of neurological immune-mediated disorders. This sample's time point: longitudinal time-point 2. TCRdb independently ran MiXCR on the 5' RACE reads; one entry per CDR3 protein. The sample includes 81,000 or so distinct CDR3 sequences, about 12% of them seen just once. The material sequenced was PBMCs. The receptors were gathered from a female donor with HTLV-1-associated myelopathy (HAM/TSP).

The chain recombines TRBV3-1 with TRBJ2-7; D might be TRBD1 (6 bases). Trimming shortened V by 4 bases and J by 4 bases, and 8 bases separated the two germline ends. From germline, CDR1 is LGHDT and CDR2 YNNKEL (reference sequence). The CDR3 extends over 12 amino acids. CDR3 in amino acids: CASSPQGYEQYF. Here the CDR3 DNA reads TGTGCCAGCAGCCCACAGGGATACGAGCAGTACTTC.

This clonotype appeared many times. CDR3 loop: CASSLPGVRYPMGYTF. The CDR3 nucleotides read TGTGCCAGCAGCCTTCCGGGAGTTCGGTACCCTATGGGCTACACCTTC. This chain uses TRBV11-2 with TRBJ1-2; D is unclear. The CDR3 has 16 amino acids. Trimming left V 5 bases short and J 8 bases short, with 24 bases between. CDR1 SGHAT and CDR2 FQNNGV come from the germline V gene.

The sample holds many counts of this clonotype. This rearrangement joins TRBV5-1 to TRBJ2-2; D might be TRBD1 (6 bases). Germline lookup yields CDR1 SGHRS and CDR2 YFSETQ. Trimming removed 4 bases from V and 2 bases from J, with 12 bases in between. CDR3 length: 15 amino acids. CDR3 amino acids: CASSQQGPNTGELFF. The CDR3 coding sequence is TGCGCCAGCAGCCAACAGGGTCCCAACACCGGGGAGCTGTTTTTT.

This clonotype was seen at least ten times. The V gene is TRBV7-2, the J gene TRBJ2-1, with D possibly being TRBD1 or TRBD2 (5 bases each). This CDR3 region has 13 residues. V was cut by 3 bases and J by 8 bases, with 11 bases left in between. Germline lookup yields CDR1 SGHTA and CDR2 FQGNSA. The CDR3 loop reads CASSFRGADEQFF. CDR3 in DNA: TGTGCCAGCAGCTTTAGAGGGGCAGATGAGCAGTTCTTC.

This clonotype has a count of ten or more. V gene TRBV7-9 combines with J gene TRBJ2-3, with TRBD2 identical over 7 bases. With 5 bases clipped from V and 6 bases from J, the junction kept 5 bases outside the gene matches. The length of the CDR3 is 13 residues. From germline, CDR1 is SEHNR and CDR2 FQNEAQ (reference sequence). The CDR3 DNA reads TGTGCCAGCAGCCCCGGACTAGTCGATACGCAGTATTTT. Encoded protein: CASSPGLVDTQYF.

This clonotype was seen at least ten times. The chain combines TRBV2 with TRBJ1-5; D ambiguous. The CDR3 spans 13 residues. CDR1 and CDR2 (germline): SNHLY, FYNNEI. V was trimmed by 4 bases and J by 4 bases, leaving 8 bases between them. CDR3 in amino acids: CASSVRGNQPQHF. The DNA of the CDR3 is TGTGCCAGCAGTGTCCGAGGGAATCAGCCCCAGCATTTT.

This clonotype was seen ten or more times. V usage is TRBV5-1 and J usage is TRBJ2-7; TRBD1 might be the D (6 bases). The V gene's germline CDR1 is SGHRS and CDR2 YFSETQ. The CDR3 length is 12 residues. V was trimmed by 4 bases and J by 5 bases, leaving 10 bases between them. This chain's CDR3 is CASSLPGDEQYF. CDR3 coding DNA: TGCGCCAGCAGCCTCCCAGGGGACGAGCAGTACTTC.

This clonotype was picked up many times. This sequence joins TRBV6-1 and TRBJ1-2; 7 bases agree with TRBD1. The germline V gene has CDR1 MNHNS and CDR2 SASEGT. This CDR3 spans 18 amino acids. V lost 4 bases, J lost 5 bases, and 19 bases stayed unmatched. DNA of the CDR3: TGTGCCAGCAGTGGCTATTATAACCCCACAGGGGTGGGGTATGGCTACACCTTC. This gives the protein CASSGYYNPTGVGYGYTF.

This clonotype was picked up many times. The chain recombines TRBV5-6 with TRBJ1-2, with D tentatively TRBD1 (5 bases). V lost 2 bases and J 4 bases, leaving 15 bases between the germline ends. CDR3 length: 15 residues. Germline V gene sequence: CDR1 SGHDT, CDR2 YYEEEE. The CDR3 reads CASSFPGQGSYGYTF. CDR3 bases: TGTGCCAGCAGCTTTCCCGGGCAGGGAAGCTATGGCTACACCTTC.

This clonotype was seen a handful of times. This sequence joins TRBV7-9 and TRBJ1-6; TRBD1 matches at 7 bases. Germline CDR1 is SEHNR and CDR2 is FQNEAQ (reference sequence). The CDR3 has 14 residues. V gave up 5 bases and J gave up 9 bases; unmatched junction bases: 7. CDR3 bases: TGTGCCAGCAGCACCCGAGAGGGGGCTTCACCCCTCCACTTT. Amino acids: CASSTREGASPLHF. Together with reference TRBV7-9 and TRBJ1-6, the CDR3 gives the full variable domain: DTGVSQNPRHKITKRGQNVTFRCDPISEHNRLYWYRQTLGQGPEFLTYFQNEAQLEKSRLLSDRFSAERPKGSFSTLEIQRTEQGDSAMYLCASSTREGASPLHFGNGTRLTVT.

This clonotype showed up many times. J is TRBJ2-1 and V is TRBV5-1, with 7 nucleotides matching TRBD1. Looked up from germline, CDR1 is SGHRS and CDR2 is YFSETQ. The CDR3 consists of 14 residues. V dropped 4 bases and J dropped 2; count of bases not matched to a gene: 3. The CDR3 protein is CASSTGTAYNEQFF. The CDR3 DNA sequence: TGCGCCAGCAGCACCGGGACAGCCTACAATGAGCAGTTCTTC.

Many counts were recorded for this clonotype. The chain has TRBV7-3 and TRBJ2-2; D may correspond to TRBD1 or TRBD2 (5 bases each). CDR1 SGHTA and CDR2 FQGTGA come from the germline V gene. The ends were cut back, 0 bases at V and 4 bases at J, with 9 bases in the middle. This CDR3 comprises 15 residues. In DNA form, the CDR3 reads TGTGCCAGCAGCTTAACGGGGGAAGGCACCGGGGAGCTGTTTTTT. This gives the protein CASSLTGEGTGELFF.

There are many counts of this clonotype. The rearrangement uses TRBV5-1 and TRBJ2-5; 7 positions match TRBD2. The germline CDR1 and CDR2 sequences are SGHRS and YFSETQ. CDR3 length: 13 residues. Trimming took 4 bases from V and 4 from J; bases not matched to a gene: 4. The DNA of the CDR3 is TGCGCCAGCAGCCCGACTAGCTTAGAGACCCAGTACTTC. Protein sequence: CASSPTSLETQYF.

Ten or more counts support this clonotype. This chain joins TRBV20-1 and TRBJ2-5, with 8 bases lining up with TRBD2. The V gene end was trimmed by 3 bases and the J gene end by 7 bases; junction bases not matched to a gene: 10. There are 14 residues in the CDR3. CDR1 DFQATT and CDR2 SNEGSKA come from the germline V gene (reference sequence). Here the CDR3 DNA reads TGCAGTGCTAGCGGTAGCGGGGCTAGCGGGACCCAGTACTTC. Its protein is CSASGSGASGTQYF.

This clonotype was recorded at least ten times. The V gene is TRBV9, the J gene TRBJ2-5, with 9 bases aligning to TRBD1. CDR1 and CDR2 from the germline V gene are SGDLS and YYNGEE. The CDR3 extends over 16 amino acids. V was pared by 4 bases and J by 4 bases, with 11 bases of the junction left unmatched. CDR3 sequence: CASSKYTGGSGETQYF. CDR3 DNA: TGTGCCAGCAGCAAATACACAGGGGGCTCCGGAGAGACCCAGTACTTC.

This clonotype came up many times. J is TRBJ1-2 and V is TRBV20-1; TRBD1 agrees at 8 bases. The CDR3 is 15 amino acids. Germline V gene sequence: CDR1 DFQATT, CDR2 SNEGSKA (reference sequence). J gave up 11 bases and V 4 bases, and 18 bases lay outside the gene matches. CDR3 amino acids: CSANRGAIRQGSYTF. CDR3 nucleotide sequence: TGCAGTGCTAACCGGGGGGCGATACGACAGGGGAGTTACACCTTC.

This clonotype was counted a single time. A much larger clonotype is one base distant, so this may be a read error. The chain is built from TRBV5-1 and TRBJ2-4, with D uncertain. CDR3 size: 12 residues. The germline V gene has CDR1 SGHRS and CDR2 YFSETQ. The CDR3 spells CASSLEENIQHF. DNA of the CDR3: TGCGCCAGCAGCTTGGAGGAAAACATTCAGCACTTC.

This clonotype was detected ten times or more. This chain's CDR3 is CASSYSGFTDTQYF. For the CDR3, the DNA is TGTGCCAGCAGTTACTCAGGATTCACAGATACGCAGTATTTT. This chain connects TRBV6-6 to TRBJ2-3; D unresolved. The CDR3 has 14 amino acids. The V end was cut by 0 bases, the J end by 2 bases, with 6 bases between. From germline, CDR1 is MNHNY and CDR2 SVGAGI (reference sequence).

The sample holds many counts of this clonotype. The chain links TRBV15 to TRBJ1-1; no firm D call. V lost 5 bases and J 0 bases, leaving 7 bases between the germline ends. CDR3 length equals 13 residues. Germline CDR1 is LNHNV and CDR2 is YYDKDF (reference sequence). The CDR3 bases are TGTGCCACCAGCGGGAGCATGAACACTGAAGCTTTCTTT. It yields the protein CATSGSMNTEAFF.

The J gene is TRBJ1-5, the V gene TRBV7-2; 10 nucleotides match TRBD1. The CDR3 sequence is 15 residues long. Germline V CDR1 and CDR2: SGHTA, FQGNSA. V was clipped by 3 bases and J by 6 bases; unmatched bases: 5. This CDR3 reads CASSLTGGMVQPQHF. Here the CDR3 DNA reads TGTGCCAGCAGCTTGACAGGGGGCATGGTTCAGCCCCAGCATTTT.